This entry features one TCR beta chain sequence. Its antigen is unknown. Profiled with immunoSEQ multiplex PCR; TCRdb holds only in-frame clones, not every one. The sample lists 75,000 or so clones, roughly 75% occurring once. This record comes from a study of radiotherapy plus CTLA-4 blockade in lung cancer. Study results and caveats: Expansion in blood of tumor-derived TCR clones was seen after radiotherapy plus ipilimumab. Early clone dynamics of blood T cells, plus interferon-beta, reportedly predicted response best.

The input for sequencing was peripheral blood, taken from a patient treated with radiotherapy plus ipilimumab. This receptor was identified in a human donor with non-small cell lung cancer who had a complete response to radiotherapy plus ipilimumab.

The CDR3 spells CASAADGSSGNTIYF. CDR3 nucleotides: TGCGCCAGCGCGGCGGACGGCAGCTCTGGAAACACCATATATTTT. The chain links TRBV10-1 to TRBJ1-3; no definite D call. The CDR3 runs 15 residues. V lost 8 bases and J lost 0, with 14 bases in between. Germline CDR1 and CDR2: WNHNN and SYGVQD (reference sequence).